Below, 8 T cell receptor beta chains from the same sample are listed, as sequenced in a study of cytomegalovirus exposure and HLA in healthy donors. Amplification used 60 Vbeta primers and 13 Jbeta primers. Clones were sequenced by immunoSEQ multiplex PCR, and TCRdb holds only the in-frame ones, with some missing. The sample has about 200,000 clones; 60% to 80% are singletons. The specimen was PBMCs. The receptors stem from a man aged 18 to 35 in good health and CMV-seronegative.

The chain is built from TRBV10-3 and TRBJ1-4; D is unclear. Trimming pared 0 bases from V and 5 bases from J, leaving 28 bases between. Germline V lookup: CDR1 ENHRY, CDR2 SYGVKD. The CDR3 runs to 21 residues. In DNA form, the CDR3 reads TGTGCCATCAGTGAGTCGGGATTGGAGGGTTTCGGAAGAAGTGAAAATGAAAAACTGTTTTTT. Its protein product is CAISESGLEGFGRSENEKLFF.

CDR3 in amino acids: CASSQNRAANEKLFF. DNA of the CDR3: TGTGCCAGCAGTCAAAACAGGGCGGCTAATGAAAAACTGTTTTTT. V and J are TRBV6-1 and TRBJ1-4; D might be TRBD1 (6 bases). The CDR3 is 15 amino acids. Germline values: CDR1 MNHNS, CDR2 SASEGT. V lost 5 bases to trimming and J lost 3 bases, with 13 bases between them.

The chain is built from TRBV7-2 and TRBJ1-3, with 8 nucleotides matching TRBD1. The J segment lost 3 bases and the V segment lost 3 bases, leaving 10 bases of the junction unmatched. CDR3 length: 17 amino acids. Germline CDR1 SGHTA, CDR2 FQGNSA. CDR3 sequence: CASSFYSSTGVGNTIYF. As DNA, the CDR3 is TGTGCCAGCAGCTTTTACTCCTCGACAGGGGTTGGAAACACCATATATTTT.

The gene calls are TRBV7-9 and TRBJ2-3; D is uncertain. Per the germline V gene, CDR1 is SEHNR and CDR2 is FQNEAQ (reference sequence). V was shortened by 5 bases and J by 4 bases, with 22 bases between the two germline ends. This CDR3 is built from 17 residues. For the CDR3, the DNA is TGTGCCAGCAGCCCCCCAAGAACAGACCTCGTTTCAGATACGCAGTATTTT. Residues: CASSPPRTDLVSDTQYF.

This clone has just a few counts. CDR3 sequence reads: CASTRGNGYEQYF. CDR3 DNA sequence: TGTGCCAGCACGAGGGGGAACGGGTACGAGCAGTACTTC. The genes are TRBV25-1 and TRBJ2-7; weak D call: TRBD1 (6 bases). CDR3 length: 13 amino acids. CDR1 MGHDK and CDR2 SYGVNS come from the germline V gene. With 7 bases removed from V and 4 bases from J, the gap between germline ends came to 14 bases.

The CDR3 nucleotides are TGTGCCAGCAGCCCGCCTAGCGGGGGGGCCTCAGATACGCAGTATTTT. Its translation is CASSPPSGGASDTQYF. V is TRBV4-2 and J is TRBJ2-3; 12 bases align to TRBD2. The germline gives CDR1 LGHNA, CDR2 YNFKEQ. Trimming at V came to 4 bases and at J to 4 bases, leaving 6 bases not matched to a gene. The CDR3 extends over 16 amino acids.

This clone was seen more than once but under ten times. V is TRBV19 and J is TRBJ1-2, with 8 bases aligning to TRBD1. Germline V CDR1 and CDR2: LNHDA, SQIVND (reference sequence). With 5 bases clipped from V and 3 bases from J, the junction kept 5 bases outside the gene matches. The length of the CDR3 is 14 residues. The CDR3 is CASSPAGGDYGYTF. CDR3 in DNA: TGTGCCAGTAGTCCCGCAGGGGGCGACTATGGCTACACCTTC. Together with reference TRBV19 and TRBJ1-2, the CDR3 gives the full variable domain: DGGITQSPKYLFRKEGQNVTLSCEQNLNHDAMYWYRQDPGQGLRLIYYSQIVNDFQKGDIAEGYSVSREKKESFPLTVTSAQKNPTAFYLCASSPAGGDYGYTFGSGTRLTVV.

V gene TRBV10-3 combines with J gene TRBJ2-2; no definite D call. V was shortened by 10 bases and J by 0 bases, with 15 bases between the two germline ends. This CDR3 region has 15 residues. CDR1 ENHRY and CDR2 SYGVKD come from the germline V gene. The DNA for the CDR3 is TGTGCCACCTCCTATGGTACGTCGAACACCGGGGAGCTGTTTTTT. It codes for CATSYGTSNTGELFF.